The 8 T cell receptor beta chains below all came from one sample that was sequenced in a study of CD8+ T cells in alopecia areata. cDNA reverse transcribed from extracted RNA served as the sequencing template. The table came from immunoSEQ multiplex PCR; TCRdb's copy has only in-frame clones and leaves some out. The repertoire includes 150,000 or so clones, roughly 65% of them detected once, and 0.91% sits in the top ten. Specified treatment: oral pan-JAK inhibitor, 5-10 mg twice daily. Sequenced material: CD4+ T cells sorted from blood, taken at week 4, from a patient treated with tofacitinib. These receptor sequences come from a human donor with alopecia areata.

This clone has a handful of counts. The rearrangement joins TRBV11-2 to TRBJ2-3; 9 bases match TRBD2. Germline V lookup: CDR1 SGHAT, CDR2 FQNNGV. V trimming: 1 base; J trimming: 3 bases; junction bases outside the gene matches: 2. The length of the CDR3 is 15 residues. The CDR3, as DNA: TGTGCCAGCAGCTTAGGGAGCGGGGGGACAGATACGCAGTATTTT. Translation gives CASSLGSGGTDTQYF.

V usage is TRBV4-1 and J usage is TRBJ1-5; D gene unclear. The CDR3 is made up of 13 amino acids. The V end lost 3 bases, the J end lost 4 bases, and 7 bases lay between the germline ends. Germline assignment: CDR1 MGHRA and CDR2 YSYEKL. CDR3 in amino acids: CASSHSQNQPQHF. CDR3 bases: TGCGCCAGCAGCCACTCACAAAATCAGCCCCAGCATTTT.

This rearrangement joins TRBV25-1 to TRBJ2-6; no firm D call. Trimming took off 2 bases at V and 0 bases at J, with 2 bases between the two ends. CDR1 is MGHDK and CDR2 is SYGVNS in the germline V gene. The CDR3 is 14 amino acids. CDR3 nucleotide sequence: TGTGCCAGCAGTGAAACCTCTGGGGCCAACGTCCTGACTTTC. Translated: CASSETSGANVLTF.

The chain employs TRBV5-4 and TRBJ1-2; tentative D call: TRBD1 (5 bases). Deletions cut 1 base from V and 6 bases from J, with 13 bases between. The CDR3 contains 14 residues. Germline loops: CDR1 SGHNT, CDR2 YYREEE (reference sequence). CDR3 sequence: CASSLKYRTDGYTF. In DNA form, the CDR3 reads TGTGCCAGCAGCTTGAAGTACAGGACGGATGGCTACACCTTC.

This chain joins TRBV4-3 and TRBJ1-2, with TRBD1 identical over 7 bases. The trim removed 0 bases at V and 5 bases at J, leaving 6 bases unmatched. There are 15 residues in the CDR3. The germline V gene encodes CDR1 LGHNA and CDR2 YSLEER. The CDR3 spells CASSQEGDSSYGYTF. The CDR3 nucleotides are TGCGCCAGCAGCCAAGAGGGGGACAGTTCGTATGGCTACACCTTC.

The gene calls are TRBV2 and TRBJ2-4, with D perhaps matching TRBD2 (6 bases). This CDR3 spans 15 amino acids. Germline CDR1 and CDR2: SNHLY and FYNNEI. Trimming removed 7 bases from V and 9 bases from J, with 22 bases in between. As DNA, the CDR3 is TGTGCCAGCATACAACAGACCGGGACCGGGGGCATTCAGTACTTC. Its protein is CASIQQTGTGGIQYF.

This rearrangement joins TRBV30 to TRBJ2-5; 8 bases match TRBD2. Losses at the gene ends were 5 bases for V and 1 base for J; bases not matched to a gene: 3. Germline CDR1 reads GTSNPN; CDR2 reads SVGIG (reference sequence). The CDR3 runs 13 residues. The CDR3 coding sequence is TGTGCCTGGGAGCGGGGGTTCCAAGAGACCCAGTACTTC. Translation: CAWERGFQETQYF.

CDR3 coding DNA: TGCGCCAGCAGCCTGGACAGGGCCTCCTACGAGCAGTACTTC. It yields the protein CASSLDRASYEQYF. This chain connects TRBV4-1 to TRBJ2-7; 8 bases line up with TRBD1. The J segment lost 0 bases and the V segment lost 4 bases, leaving 2 bases of the junction unmatched. Germline V gene data show CDR1 as MGHRA and CDR2 as YSYEKL. This CDR3 is built from 14 residues.